These 15 T cell receptor beta chains came from one sample sequenced in a study of blood T cell repertoires in COVID-19. Measured with immunoSEQ multiplex PCR; TCRdb has only the in-frame clones, and not every one. The table includes some 260,000 clones, around 90% detected once. The source material was PBMCs or T cells enriched from blood (not recorded which). The receptors were gathered from a woman between 25 and 40 years old with acute COVID-19.

The CDR3: CACGAGISGELFF. CDR3 nucleotide sequence: TGTGCCTGCGGGGCAGGAATATCCGGGGAGCTGTTTTTT. V usage is TRBV11-2 and J usage is TRBJ2-2, with a tentative D call TRBD2 (6 bases). V shed 11 bases and J shed 6 bases, with 16 bases lying between them. CDR3 length: 13 residues. CDR1 is SGHAT, CDR2 FQNNGV, per germline.

The gene calls are TRBV3-1 (or the pseudogene TRBV3-2) and TRBJ1-1; 9 nucleotides line up with TRBD1. The CDR3 contains 14 residues. The V and J ends lost 5 bases and 3 bases, in that order; junction bases with no gene match: 4. CDR1 is LGHDT and CDR2 is YNNKEL in the germline V gene (reference sequence). The CDR3 is CASSGGTGYTEAFF. The CDR3 DNA follows: TGTGCCAGCAGCGGGGGGACAGGGTACACTGAAGCTTTCTTT.

V usage is TRBV9 and J usage is TRBJ2-7, with D possibly TRBD2 on 6 matching bases. CDR1 and CDR2 (germline): SGDLS, YYNGEE. Trimming pared 0 bases from V and 2 bases from J, leaving 9 bases between. This CDR3 comprises 14 residues. CDR3: CASSVEEGPYEQYF. DNA for the CDR3: TGTGCCAGCAGCGTAGAGGAGGGTCCCTACGAGCAGTACTTC.

V usage is TRBV23-1 and J usage is TRBJ2-1; TRBD2 matches 13 bases. TRBV23-1 is labeled an ORF, and its function is uncertain. Germline trimming cut 3 bases from V and 0 bases from J; bases unmatched to any gene: 23. The CDR3 runs to 24 residues. Here the CDR3 reads CASSHRPLGTSGAAYHSSYNEQFF. In DNA, the CDR3 is TGCGCCAGCAGTCATCGTCCCCTCGGGACTAGCGGGGCGGCCTACCACAGCTCCTACAATGAGCAGTTCTTC.

The chain carries TRBV27 and TRBJ2-6; no definite D call. V dropped 3 bases and J dropped 0 bases, with 6 bases sitting between them. The germline CDR1 and CDR2 sequences are MNHEY and SMNVEV (reference sequence). The CDR3 is 15 amino acids. The CDR3 sequence: CASSLAVSGANVLTF. Here the CDR3 DNA reads TGTGCCAGCAGTTTGGCCGTCTCTGGGGCCAACGTCCTGACTTTC.

This clone was counted once. This rearrangement joins TRBV10-3 to TRBJ2-5; possibly TRBD1 for D (6 bases). The CDR3 has 12 amino acids. Germline V gives CDR1 ENHRY, CDR2 SYGVKD. With 11 bases removed from V and 4 bases from J, the gap between germline ends came to 14 bases. In DNA, the CDR3 is TGTGCCTCCTCCGGGGACATAGAGACCCAGTACTTC. It translates to CASSGDIETQYF.

This chain joins TRBV6-5 and TRBJ2-2; maybe TRBD2 (5 bases). Germline V gene data show CDR1 as MNHEY and CDR2 as SVGAGI. This CDR3 has 13 amino acids. Trimming took off 5 bases at V and 8 bases at J, with 12 bases between the two ends. This CDR3 is CASSTLVGGELFF. CDR3 DNA: TGTGCCAGCAGTACACTAGTGGGGGGGGAGCTGTTTTTT.

The gene calls are TRBV2 and TRBJ2-7; the match to TRBD1 covers 10 bases. The ends lost 7 bases at V and 5 bases at J; junction bases unmatched: 2. Germline lookup yields CDR1 SNHLY and CDR2 FYNNEI. The CDR3 runs 12 residues. CDR3 region: CASTDRGDEQYF. The CDR3 nucleotides read TGTGCCAGCACGGACAGGGGGGACGAGCAGTACTTC.

This clone was seen more than once but under ten times. The J gene is TRBJ1-1, the V gene TRBV28, with 8 bases lining up with TRBD1. CDR1 is MDHEN and CDR2 is SYDVKM in the germline V gene. CDR3 length: 17 residues. J gave up 3 bases and V 5 bases, and 14 bases lay outside the gene matches. CDR3 nucleotides: TGTGCCAGCAGTCCCCCGAATGGACAGGGTCGGCACACTGAAGCTTTCTTT. Residues: CASSPPNGQGRHTEAFF.

This clone came up once. This CDR3 is also generated by other DNA sequences in the sample. The chain combines TRBV7-2 with TRBJ2-1; 9 nucleotides line up with TRBD1. Germline loops: CDR1 SGHTA, CDR2 FQGNSA. CDR3 length equals 16 residues. J lost 4 bases, V lost 1 base, and 5 bases had no gene match. CDR3 bases: TGTGCCAGCAGCTTAGTCGGTGGGACAGGGTACAATGAGCAGTTCTTC. Translating gives CASSLVGGTGYNEQFF.

The V and J genes are TRBV9 and TRBJ2-7; the match to TRBD1 covers 8 bases. The CDR3 is made up of 15 amino acids. After removal of 4 bases from V and 0 bases from J, the junction contained 6 bases not matched to a gene. Germline V gene sequence: CDR1 SGDLS, CDR2 YYNGEE. The CDR3 DNA is TGTGCCAGCAGCCAGGGGGCGGGGAGCTCCTACGAGCAGTACTTC. It yields the protein CASSQGAGSSYEQYF.

CDR3 nucleotides: TGTGCCAGCAGAGCGACAGCGAACACTGAAGCTTTCTTT. Protein sequence: CASRATANTEAFF. The gene calls are TRBV28 and TRBJ1-1, with D tentatively TRBD1 (5 bases). Germline V gives CDR1 MDHEN, CDR2 SYDVKM. Deletions cut 6 bases from V and 1 base from J, with 9 bases between. CDR3 length: 13 amino acids.

The V and J genes are TRBV25-1 and TRBJ1-1; 7 bases line up with TRBD1. V was pared by 6 bases and J by 4 bases, with 8 bases of the junction left unmatched. The CDR3 runs 14 residues. The germline V gene encodes CDR1 MGHDK and CDR2 SYGVNS. In DNA, the CDR3 is TGTGCCAGCAGCCCAACAGGGGCGGGCACTGAAGCTTTCTTT. The encoded protein is CASSPTGAGTEAFF.

This clone appeared once. V and J are TRBV3-1 (or the pseudogene TRBV3-2) and TRBJ1-3; TRBD1 might be the D (6 bases). Germline CDR1 is LGHDT and CDR2 is YNNKEL (reference sequence). This CDR3 comprises 15 residues. The ends were cut back, 4 bases at V and 3 bases at J, with 13 bases in the middle. CDR3 residues: CASSPSRGVGNTIYF. The CDR3 region has the DNA TGTGCCAGCAGCCCTTCCAGGGGTGTTGGAAACACCATATATTTT.

The chain carries TRBV7-6 and TRBJ2-5; tentatively, D is TRBD2 (6 bases). The ends were cut back, 6 bases at V and 1 base at J, with 12 bases in the middle. CDR3 length equals 14 residues. The germline V gene encodes CDR1 SGHVS and CDR2 FNYEAQ. CDR3 residues: CASRHRDFQETQYF. The CDR3 region has the DNA TGTGCCAGCAGACACCGGGACTTCCAAGAGACCCAGTACTTC.